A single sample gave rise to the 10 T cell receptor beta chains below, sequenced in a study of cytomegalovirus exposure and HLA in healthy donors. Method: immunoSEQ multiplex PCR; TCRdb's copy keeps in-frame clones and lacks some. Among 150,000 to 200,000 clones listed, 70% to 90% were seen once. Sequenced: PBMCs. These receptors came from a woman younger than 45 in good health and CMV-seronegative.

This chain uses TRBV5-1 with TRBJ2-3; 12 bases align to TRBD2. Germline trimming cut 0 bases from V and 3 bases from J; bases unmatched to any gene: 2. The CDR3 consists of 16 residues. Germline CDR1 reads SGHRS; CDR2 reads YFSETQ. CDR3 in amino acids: CASSLGTSGETDTQYF. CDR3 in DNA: TGCGCCAGCAGCTTGGGGACTAGCGGGGAAACAGATACGCAGTATTTT.

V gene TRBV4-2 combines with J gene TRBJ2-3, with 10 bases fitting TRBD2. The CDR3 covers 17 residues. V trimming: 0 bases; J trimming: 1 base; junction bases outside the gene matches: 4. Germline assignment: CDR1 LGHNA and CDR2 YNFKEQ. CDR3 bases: TGTGCCAGCAGCCAAGAGCGTCTAGCGGGGGGCACAGATACGCAGTATTTT. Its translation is CASSQERLAGGTDTQYF.

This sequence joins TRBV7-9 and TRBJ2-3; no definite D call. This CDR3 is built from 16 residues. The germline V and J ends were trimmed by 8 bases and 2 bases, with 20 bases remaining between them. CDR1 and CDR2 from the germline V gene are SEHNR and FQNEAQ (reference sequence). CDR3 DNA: TGTGCCAGCGAAATGTCCCCTGGCGGTGCCACAGATACGCAGTATTTT. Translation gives CASEMSPGGATDTQYF.

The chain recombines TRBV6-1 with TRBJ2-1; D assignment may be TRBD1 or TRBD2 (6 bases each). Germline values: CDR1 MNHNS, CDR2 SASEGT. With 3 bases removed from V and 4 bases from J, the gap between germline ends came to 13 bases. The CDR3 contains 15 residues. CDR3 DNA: TGTGCCAGCAGTGATAGAGGGGGGACTTACAATGAGCAGTTCTTC. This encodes CASSDRGGTYNEQFF.

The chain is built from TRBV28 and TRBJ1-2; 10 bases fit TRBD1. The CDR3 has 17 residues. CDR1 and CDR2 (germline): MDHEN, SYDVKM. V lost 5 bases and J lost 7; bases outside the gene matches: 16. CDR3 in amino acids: CASSPSGTGANSGGYTF. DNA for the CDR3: TGTGCCAGCAGTCCCTCCGGGACAGGGGCCAATAGCGGTGGCTACACCTTC.

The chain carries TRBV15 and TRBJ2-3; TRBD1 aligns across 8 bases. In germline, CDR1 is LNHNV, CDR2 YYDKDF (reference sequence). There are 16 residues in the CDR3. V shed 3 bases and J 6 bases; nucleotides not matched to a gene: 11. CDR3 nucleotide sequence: TGTGCCACCAGCAGTGACCCGGGACAGGTCATGGATACGCAGTATTTT. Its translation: CATSSDPGQVMDTQYF.

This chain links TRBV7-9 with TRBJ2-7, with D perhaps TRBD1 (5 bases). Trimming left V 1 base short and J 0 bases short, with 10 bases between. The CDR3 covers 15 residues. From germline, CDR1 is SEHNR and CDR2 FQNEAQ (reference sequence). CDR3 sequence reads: CASSLGQRSSYEQYF. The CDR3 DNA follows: TGTGCCAGCAGCTTAGGACAGAGGAGCTCCTACGAGCAGTACTTC.

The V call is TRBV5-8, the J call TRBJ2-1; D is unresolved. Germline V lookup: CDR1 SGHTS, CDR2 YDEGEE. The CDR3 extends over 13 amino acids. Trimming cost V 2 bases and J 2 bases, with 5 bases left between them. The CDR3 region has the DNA TGTGCCAGCAGCTTAGAGACCTACAATGAGCAGTTCTTC. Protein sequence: CASSLETYNEQFF. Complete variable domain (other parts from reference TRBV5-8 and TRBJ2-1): EAGVTQSPTHLIKTRGQQATLRCSPISGHTSVYWYQQALGLGLQFLLWYDEGEERNRGNFPPRFSGRQFPNYSSELNVNALELEDSALYLCASSLETYNEQFFGPGTRLTVL.

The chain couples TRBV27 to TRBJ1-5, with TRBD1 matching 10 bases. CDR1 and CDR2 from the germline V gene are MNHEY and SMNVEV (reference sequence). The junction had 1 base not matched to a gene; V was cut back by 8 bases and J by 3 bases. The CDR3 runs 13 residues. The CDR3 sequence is CASGTGANQPQHF. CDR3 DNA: TGTGCCAGCGGGACAGGGGCCAATCAGCCCCAGCATTTT.

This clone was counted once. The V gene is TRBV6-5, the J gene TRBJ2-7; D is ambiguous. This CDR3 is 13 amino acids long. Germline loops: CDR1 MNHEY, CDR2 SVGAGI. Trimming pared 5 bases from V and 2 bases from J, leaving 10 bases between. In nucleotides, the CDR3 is TGTGCCAGCAGTCGTTCGGGTGCCTACGAGCAGTACTTC. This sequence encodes CASSRSGAYEQYF.